Listed below are T cell receptor beta chains from one sample, sequenced in a study of blood T cells in healthy people across ages. TCRdb ran MiXCR on the 5' RACE reads and lists one entry per CDR3 protein. The repertoire holds 1.5 million to 2 million distinct CDR3 sequences, with 39% as singletons. The source material was blood. The source is a human donor in good health. CDR3s include the opening cysteine and the closing phenylalanine or tryptophan. Each record gives: CDR3 length, clone size, D gene, J gene, V gene, CDR3 DNA, CDR3 protein. D genes are given only for firm matches. Only part of the rows carry a size: once, few, many, or a class if the clone is expanded.

cdr3_length: 13
clone_size: -
d_call: -
j_call: TRBJ2-1
v_call: TRBV6-4
cdr3_nt: TGTGCCAGCAGTGAACAGACCTACAATGAGCAGTTCTTC
cdr3_aa: CASSEQTYNEQFF

cdr3_length: 13
clone_size: many
d_call: -
j_call: TRBJ2-5
v_call: TRBV10-3
cdr3_nt: TGTGCCATCGCTAGAGGGGTGCAAGAGACCCAGTACTTC
cdr3_aa: CAIARGVQETQYF

cdr3_length: 16
clone_size: -
d_call: TRBD1
j_call: TRBJ1-4
v_call: TRBV7-2
cdr3_nt: TGTGCCAGCAGCCCAGGGGGGACAAGGAATAATGAAAAACTGTTTTTT
cdr3_aa: CASSPGGTRNNEKLFF

cdr3_length: 15
clone_size: few
d_call: -
j_call: TRBJ1-2
v_call: TRBV12-3/TRBV12-4
cdr3_nt: TGTGCCAGCAGTCTACAGGGAGCCGTCTTCTATGGCTACACCTTC
cdr3_aa: CASSLQGAVFYGYTF

cdr3_length: 18
clone_size: -
d_call: -
j_call: TRBJ2-4
v_call: TRBV20-1
cdr3_nt: TGCAGTGCTAGATTCCGAACCCTAACGGAATCAGCCAAAAACATTCAGTACTTC
cdr3_aa: CSARFRTLTESAKNIQYF

cdr3_length: 14
clone_size: few
d_call: -
j_call: TRBJ2-7
v_call: TRBV7-3
cdr3_nt: TGTGCCAGCAGCTTAGTTAGGGTCGCCTACGAGCAGTACTTC
cdr3_aa: CASSLVRVAYEQYF

cdr3_length: 14
clone_size: -
d_call: TRBD2
j_call: TRBJ2-5
v_call: TRBV10-3
cdr3_nt: TGTGCCGTCAGCCTCTCGGGGGGGCAAGAGACCCAGTACTTC
cdr3_aa: CAVSLSGGQETQYF

cdr3_length: 14
clone_size: -
d_call: -
j_call: TRBJ1-5
v_call: TRBV5-1
cdr3_nt: TGTGCCAGCAGAAGGGACTATAGCAATCAGCCCCAGCATTTT
cdr3_aa: CASRRDYSNQPQHF

cdr3_length: 14
clone_size: -
d_call: -
j_call: TRBJ2-4
v_call: TRBV3-1
cdr3_nt: TGTGCCAGCAGCCAAGATCCTGCGGCCAGTGAGCAGTACTTC
cdr3_aa: CASSQDPAASEQYF

cdr3_length: 14
clone_size: -
d_call: -
j_call: TRBJ2-3
v_call: TRBV7-2
cdr3_nt: TGTGCCAGCAGCTTAGGTCATGGCGCAGATACGCAGTATTTT
cdr3_aa: CASSLGHGADTQYF

cdr3_length: 14
clone_size: once
d_call: TRBD1
j_call: TRBJ1-2
v_call: TRBV20-1
cdr3_nt: TGCAGTGCTAACATTCGACAGGGAGTGGATGGCTACACCTTC
cdr3_aa: CSANIRQGVDGYTF

cdr3_length: 16
clone_size: -
d_call: -
j_call: TRBJ2-1
v_call: TRBV5-1
cdr3_nt: TGCGCCAGCAGCCTCAACTATGAAGGTACCTACAATGAGCAGTTCTTC
cdr3_aa: CASSLNYEGTYNEQFF

cdr3_length: 16
clone_size: few
d_call: TRBD2
j_call: TRBJ2-1
v_call: TRBV4-3
cdr3_nt: TGCGCCAGCAGCCAAGATCGCGGTAGCGGGGGGAATGAGCAGTTCTTC
cdr3_aa: CASSQDRGSGGNEQFF

cdr3_length: 14
clone_size: few
d_call: -
j_call: TRBJ2-7
v_call: TRBV20-1
cdr3_nt: TGCAGTGCTCCTACCGGGACAAGCTCCTACGAGCAGTACTTC
cdr3_aa: CSAPTGTSSYEQYF

cdr3_length: 15
clone_size: few
d_call: TRBD1
j_call: TRBJ2-3
v_call: TRBV4-2
cdr3_nt: TGTGCCAGCAGCCGACGGACAGGGAGCACAGATACGCAGTATTTT
cdr3_aa: CASSRRTGSTDTQYF

cdr3_length: 14
clone_size: few
d_call: -
j_call: TRBJ2-1
v_call: TRBV3-1
cdr3_nt: TGTGCCAGCAGCCGGGACCGCCTTTTGAATGAGCAGTTCTTC
cdr3_aa: CASSRDRLLNEQFF

cdr3_length: 16
clone_size: -
d_call: TRBD2
j_call: TRBJ2-7
v_call: TRBV11-2
cdr3_nt: TGTGCCAGCAGCTTAGTTGGGACTAGCGGAATTTACGAGCAGTACTTC
cdr3_aa: CASSLVGTSGIYEQYF

cdr3_length: 12
clone_size: few
d_call: TRBD1
j_call: TRBJ2-7
v_call: TRBV6-2/TRBV6-3
cdr3_nt: TGTGCCAGCAGTCCGGGACAGGGGAAGCAGTACTTC
cdr3_aa: CASSPGQGKQYF

cdr3_length: 14
clone_size: -
d_call: -
j_call: TRBJ2-7
v_call: TRBV5-6
cdr3_nt: TGTGCCAGCAGCTTCTTAGGGGAGTCCTACGAGCAGTACTTC
cdr3_aa: CASSFLGESYEQYF

cdr3_length: 16
clone_size: -
d_call: TRBD2
j_call: TRBJ2-5
v_call: TRBV5-1
cdr3_nt: TGCGCCAGCAGCTTGGCGGGGGGAATCCACCAAGAGACCCAGTACTTC
cdr3_aa: CASSLAGGIHQETQYF

cdr3_length: 16
clone_size: -
d_call: -
j_call: TRBJ1-5
v_call: TRBV7-8
cdr3_nt: TGTGCCAGCAGCTTAGGCAGACGGAGTATGTATCAGCCCCAGCATTTT
cdr3_aa: CASSLGRRSMYQPQHF

cdr3_length: 13
clone_size: few
d_call: -
j_call: TRBJ1-4
v_call: TRBV10-3
cdr3_nt: TGTGCCTCCACGGGGGGCCCGAATGAAAAACTGTTTTTT
cdr3_aa: CASTGGPNEKLFF

cdr3_length: 17
clone_size: -
d_call: -
j_call: TRBJ2-5
v_call: TRBV14
cdr3_nt: TGTGCCAGCAGCCAATGGGTTGGACAGGGACTATACAATGAGCAGTACTTC
cdr3_aa: CASSQWVGQGLYNEQYF

cdr3_length: 16
clone_size: few
d_call: -
j_call: TRBJ2-1
v_call: TRBV4-3
cdr3_nt: TGCGCCAGCAGCCAAGATATTCGGACAGAACACAATGAGCAGTTCTTC
cdr3_aa: CASSQDIRTEHNEQFF

cdr3_length: 19
clone_size: few
d_call: -
j_call: TRBJ2-7
v_call: TRBV7-2
cdr3_nt: TGTGCCAGCAGCTTGAAAAAAACCCGACAGGCCATCACCCTCTACGAGCAGTACTTC
cdr3_aa: CASSLKKTRQAITLYEQYF

cdr3_length: 14
clone_size: few
d_call: -
j_call: TRBJ1-2
v_call: TRBV4-2
cdr3_nt: TGTGCCAGCAGCCAAGCGGAGGGAGACTATGGCTACACCTTC
cdr3_aa: CASSQAEGDYGYTF

cdr3_length: 15
clone_size: once
d_call: TRBD2
j_call: TRBJ2-1
v_call: TRBV29-1
cdr3_nt: TGCAGCGTATCGACTAGCACCGACTCCTACAATGAGCAGTGCTTC
cdr3_aa: CSVSTSTDSYNEQCF

cdr3_length: 15
clone_size: -
d_call: TRBD1
j_call: TRBJ2-1
v_call: TRBV15
cdr3_nt: TGTGCCACCACAGAAGACAGGGACCGGTACAATGAGCAGTTCTTC
cdr3_aa: CATTEDRDRYNEQFF

cdr3_length: 13
clone_size: -
d_call: -
j_call: TRBJ2-7
v_call: TRBV29-1
cdr3_nt: TGCAGCGTGTTACCAGGATCCTCCTACGAGCAGTACTTC
cdr3_aa: CSVLPGSSYEQYF

cdr3_length: 12
clone_size: -
d_call: -
j_call: TRBJ2-7
v_call: TRBV6-2/TRBV6-3
cdr3_nt: TGTGCCAGCGGAAGACAAACTTACGAGCAGTACTTC
cdr3_aa: CASGRQTYEQYF

cdr3_length: 14
clone_size: once
d_call: TRBD2
j_call: TRBJ2-5
v_call: TRBV11-2
cdr3_nt: TGTGCCAGCAGCTTAAGGACTAGAATAGAGACCCAGGACTTC
cdr3_aa: CASSLRTRIETQDF

cdr3_length: 14
clone_size: few
d_call: TRBD2
j_call: TRBJ2-3
v_call: TRBV7-2
cdr3_nt: TGTGCCAGCAGCTTAGAGTCGGCTAGCGGAACGCAGTATTTT
cdr3_aa: CASSLESASGTQYF

cdr3_length: 15
clone_size: -
d_call: -
j_call: TRBJ2-3
v_call: TRBV5-1
cdr3_nt: TGCGTCAGCAGCTTGACGGACAGCCGTCCAGATACGCAGTATTTT
cdr3_aa: CVSSLTDSRPDTQYF

cdr3_length: 11
clone_size: -
d_call: -
j_call: TRBJ1-2
v_call: TRBV20-1
cdr3_nt: TGCAGTGCCCCGAGAAGTTCTGGCTACACCTTC
cdr3_aa: CSAPRSSGYTF

cdr3_length: 14
clone_size: -
d_call: TRBD2
j_call: TRBJ2-3
v_call: TRBV20-1
cdr3_nt: TGCAGTGCGCGAGCGGGGGGGCGAACAGATACGCAGTATTTT
cdr3_aa: CSARAGGRTDTQYF

cdr3_length: 15
clone_size: -
d_call: -
j_call: TRBJ2-3
v_call: TRBV6-4
cdr3_nt: TGTGCCAGCAGTGACTCATCAGCGGAGTATGATACGCAGTATTTT
cdr3_aa: CASSDSSAEYDTQYF

cdr3_length: 11
clone_size: few
d_call: -
j_call: TRBJ1-2
v_call: TRBV12-3/TRBV12-4
cdr3_nt: TGTGCCAGCAGTTTCCCCCATGGCTACACCTTC
cdr3_aa: CASSFPHGYTF

cdr3_length: 13
clone_size: -
d_call: TRBD1
j_call: TRBJ1-1
v_call: TRBV28
cdr3_nt: TGTGCCAGCAGCCTCGGACAGGGGAGGGTAGCTTTCTTT
cdr3_aa: CASSLGQGRVAFF

cdr3_length: 15
clone_size: -
d_call: TRBD1
j_call: TRBJ2-1
v_call: TRBV3-1
cdr3_nt: TGTGCCAGCAGCCTAAGGACAGGGGAGGGCAATGAGCAGTTCTTC
cdr3_aa: CASSLRTGEGNEQFF

cdr3_length: 16
clone_size: -
d_call: TRBD2
j_call: TRBJ2-1
v_call: TRBV20-1
cdr3_nt: TGCAGTGCTAGACCCGCGGGGGCGGGGGGGTCTAGTGAGCGGTTCTTC
cdr3_aa: CSARPAGAGGSSERFF

cdr3_length: 15
clone_size: -
d_call: TRBD1
j_call: TRBJ2-3
v_call: TRBV12-3/TRBV12-4
cdr3_nt: TGTGCCAGCAGACCTAGGACAGGGTGGACAGATGCGCAGTATTTT
cdr3_aa: CASRPRTGWTDAQYF

cdr3_length: 15
clone_size: -
d_call: TRBD1
j_call: TRBJ1-2
v_call: TRBV7-2
cdr3_nt: TGTGCCAGCAGCACGACAGGGGGCGCTTTTAATGGCTACACCTTC
cdr3_aa: CASSTTGGAFNGYTF

cdr3_length: 16
clone_size: few
d_call: TRBD1
j_call: TRBJ1-2
v_call: TRBV28
cdr3_nt: TGTGCCAGCAGTTTCGGACAGGGGGCGCAAGTTAAAGGCTACACCTTC
cdr3_aa: CASSFGQGAQVKGYTF

cdr3_length: 16
clone_size: -
d_call: -
j_call: TRBJ2-1
v_call: TRBV2
cdr3_nt: TGTGCCAGCAGTGTTGAGACTCCAGGCAGCTACAATGAGCAGTTCTTC
cdr3_aa: CASSVETPGSYNEQFF

cdr3_length: 13
clone_size: -
d_call: -
j_call: TRBJ2-1
v_call: TRBV5-5
cdr3_nt: TGTGCCAGCAGCTTCGAGTTCCCCTACGAGCAGTTCTTC
cdr3_aa: CASSFEFPYEQFF

cdr3_length: 16
clone_size: few
d_call: -
j_call: TRBJ2-5
v_call: TRBV6-2/TRBV6-3
cdr3_nt: TGTGCCAGCAGTTACAACCGGGCCAGGGATTCGGAGACCCAGTACTTC
cdr3_aa: CASSYNRARDSETQYF

cdr3_length: 13
clone_size: few
d_call: TRBD1
j_call: TRBJ1-1
v_call: TRBV20-1
cdr3_nt: TGCAGTGCTGGGGGACAGGTGAACACTGAAGCTTTCTTT
cdr3_aa: CSAGGQVNTEAFF

cdr3_length: 14
clone_size: -
d_call: -
j_call: TRBJ2-7
v_call: TRBV5-5
cdr3_nt: TGTGCCAGCAGCTTACTATTTAACTCCTACGAGCAGTACTTC
cdr3_aa: CASSLLFNSYEQYF

cdr3_length: 12
clone_size: -
d_call: -
j_call: TRBJ1-1
v_call: TRBV2
cdr3_nt: TGTGCCAGCAATTACGTGAACACTGAAGCTTTCTTT
cdr3_aa: CASNYVNTEAFF

cdr3_length: 14
clone_size: -
d_call: -
j_call: TRBJ1-1
v_call: TRBV29-1
cdr3_nt: TGCAGCGTCCGGCGAGGCAACCTGAACACTGAAGCTTTCTTT
cdr3_aa: CSVRRGNLNTEAFF

cdr3_length: 17
clone_size: -
d_call: -
j_call: TRBJ1-1
v_call: TRBV7-9
cdr3_nt: TGTGCCAGCAGCTTAAATATTAACGTACAGCAAGACACTGAAGCTTTCTTT
cdr3_aa: CASSLNINVQQDTEAFF